A single sample is the source of the 25 T cell receptor beta chains below, sequenced in a study of blood T cell repertoires in COVID-19. The protocol was immunoSEQ multiplex PCR, while the TCRdb copy is restricted to in-frame clones and leaves out a portion. The table shows around 340,000 clones, with around 88% occurring only once. The sample comprised peripheral blood. Receptor source: a man aged 25 to 40 with active or convalescent COVID-19.

This chain joins TRBV9 and TRBJ1-2, with 10 nucleotides matching TRBD1. The V gene's germline CDR1 is SGDLS and CDR2 YYNGEE. The CDR3 runs to 15 residues. The V and J ends lost 0 bases and 7 bases, in that order; junction bases with no gene match: 6. CDR3 in amino acids: CASSVGQGAFGGYTF. For the CDR3, the DNA is TGTGCCAGCAGCGTAGGACAGGGGGCGTTCGGTGGCTACACCTTC.

The chain recombines TRBV5-4 with TRBJ2-1; TRBD2 agrees at 10 bases. The J segment lost 2 bases and the V segment lost 9 bases, leaving 11 bases of the junction unmatched. This CDR3 is built from 16 residues. CDR1 and CDR2 (germline): SGHNT, YYREEE (reference sequence). The CDR3 nucleotides are TGTGCCACCACTCAGCCACTAGCGGGGACCTACAATGAGCAGTTCTTC. It is translated as CATTQPLAGTYNEQFF.

V usage is TRBV5-1 and J usage is TRBJ1-4, with D perhaps matching TRBD1 (5 bases). Trimming took off 0 bases at V and 5 bases at J, with 14 bases between the two ends. In germline, CDR1 is SGHRS, CDR2 YFSETQ. The CDR3 sequence is 16 residues long. The CDR3 sequence is CASSLGADTPNEKLFF. The CDR3 DNA follows: TGCGCCAGCAGCTTGGGGGCGGACACTCCAAATGAAAAACTGTTTTTT.

The chain joins TRBV7-2 to TRBJ1-4; D remains ambiguous. V shed 1 base and J shed 0 bases, with 12 bases lying between them. The germline CDR1 and CDR2 sequences are SGHTA and FQGNSA. The CDR3 has 17 amino acids. The CDR3 reads CASSLGPGKATNEKLFF. CDR3 sequence (DNA): TGTGCCAGCAGCTTAGGCCCGGGGAAGGCAACTAATGAAAAACTGTTTTTT.

J is TRBJ2-3 and V is TRBV19, with 9 bases aligning to TRBD1. Losses at the gene ends were 9 bases for V and 4 bases for J; bases not matched to a gene: 26. Germline CDR1 reads LNHDA; CDR2 reads SQIVND (reference sequence). CDR3 size: 20 residues. The CDR3 sequence is CASETHYNRLGQGYSDTQYF. DNA of the CDR3: TGTGCCAGCGAAACACACTACAACCGGTTGGGACAGGGCTATTCAGATACGCAGTATTTT.

The rearrangement links TRBV21-1 to TRBJ2-7; TRBD1, as called in the table, went unchecked against the DNA. TRBV21-1 is a recognized pseudogene. CDR3 length: 15 residues. The CDR3 spells CASSRSQGAVYEQYF. CDR3 coding DNA: TGTGCCAGCAGCAGATCACAGGGGGCGGTCTACGAGCAGTACTTC.

The chain uses TRBV30 and TRBJ1-1, with D unresolved. V dropped 4 bases and J dropped 2 bases, with 5 bases sitting between them. The CDR3 spans 11 residues. Germline CDR1 is GTSNPN and CDR2 is SVGIG (reference sequence). The chain's CDR3 is CAWIDNTEAFF. The CDR3 DNA reads as TGTGCCTGGATAGATAACACTGAAGCTTTCTTT.

About this clone itself: Other nucleotide sequences in the sample specify the same CDR3. The chain links TRBV20-1 to TRBJ2-1, with D perhaps matching TRBD1 (5 bases). Trimming took off 6 bases at V and 8 bases at J, with 11 bases between the two ends. Germline V gene sequence: CDR1 DFQATT, CDR2 SNEGSKA (reference sequence). CDR3 length: 11 amino acids. CDR3 region: CSATEGDEQFF. The CDR3 DNA sequence: TGCAGTGCGACCGAAGGGGATGAGCAGTTCTTC.

The chain carries TRBV30 and TRBJ1-4; D call uncertain. Germline V CDR1 and CDR2: GTSNPN, SVGIG (reference sequence). The CDR3 runs 14 residues. V was pared by 0 bases and J by 3 bases, with 8 bases between. In DNA form, the CDR3 reads TGTGCCTGGAGTGTGAGGAGGGCTAATGAAAAACTGTTTTTT. This codes for CAWSVRRANEKLFF.

V usage is TRBV9 and J usage is TRBJ1-6; no firm D call. Germline assignment: CDR1 SGDLS and CDR2 YYNGEE. CDR3 size: 9 residues. Trimming pared 4 bases from V and 15 bases from J, leaving 5 bases between. DNA of the CDR3: TGTGCCAGCAGCCCCGTCCTCCACTTT. Encoded protein: CASSPVLHF.

This chain links TRBV5-1 with TRBJ2-4; 9 bases are shared with TRBD1. The CDR3 contains 15 residues. CDR1 is SGHRS, CDR2 YFSETQ, per germline. Trimming cost V 1 base and J 9 bases; bases outside gene matches: 8. CDR3 sequence: CASSLSPGTGIIQYF. As DNA, the CDR3 is TGCGCCAGCAGCTTGTCACCCGGGACAGGGATCATTCAGTACTTC.

About this clone itself: The same CDR3 is also encoded by other DNA sequences in this sample. V usage is TRBV5-1 and J usage is TRBJ2-7, with 9 bases identical to TRBD1. The germline V gene has CDR1 SGHRS and CDR2 YFSETQ. J was trimmed by 4 bases and V by 0 bases; bases with no gene match: 2. The CDR3 is made up of 14 amino acids. The CDR3 region is CASSLVGQGYEQYF. The CDR3 bases are TGCGCCAGCAGCTTGGTTGGACAGGGGTACGAGCAGTACTTC.

This clone was recorded only once. J is TRBJ1-4 and V is TRBV4-2, with D uncertain. The CDR3 has 16 residues. Trimming took off 4 bases at V and 8 bases at J, with 20 bases between the two ends. Germline loops: CDR1 LGHNA, CDR2 YNFKEQ. In DNA, the CDR3 is TGTGCCAGCAGCCCCGGGGAAGCGACCGCTGGCGAAAAACTGTTTTTT. This gives the protein CASSPGEATAGEKLFF.

The genes are TRBV30 and TRBJ1-6, with D unclear. The CDR3 has 15 amino acids. The V gene's germline CDR1 is GTSNPN and CDR2 SVGIG (reference sequence). V lost 4 bases, J lost 3 bases, and 13 bases lay in between. CDR3 sequence reads: CAWTTAANYNSPLHF. CDR3 coding DNA: TGTGCCTGGACAACAGCAGCAAACTATAATTCACCCCTCCACTTT. The complete variable domain, with remaining parts taken from reference TRBV30 and TRBJ1-6, reads SQTIHQWPATLVQPVGSPLSLECTVEGTSNPNLYWYRQAAGRGLQLLFYSVGIGQISSEVPQNLSASRPQDRQFILSSKKLLLSDSGFYLCAWTTAANYNSPLHFGNGTRLTVT.

The V and J genes are TRBV3-1 (or the pseudogene TRBV3-2) and TRBJ2-3; a possible D gene is TRBD1 (6 bases). Trimming stripped 0 bases from V and 5 bases from J, with 12 bases between. Germline CDR1 is LGHDT and CDR2 is YNNKEL (reference sequence). The CDR3 has 15 residues. The CDR3 protein is CASSQDLVGGDTQYF. The CDR3 nucleotides are TGTGCCAGCAGCCAAGATCTGGTAGGGGGAGATACGCAGTATTTT.

CDR3 DNA sequence: TGCAGCGCTACCGTGGACAGGGAGGGAACCGGGGAGCTGTTTTTT. Its translation is CSATVDREGTGELFF. The rearrangement links TRBV29-1 to TRBJ2-2, with D maybe TRBD1 (8 bases). V dropped 7 bases and J dropped 5 bases, with 20 bases sitting between them. The germline CDR1 and CDR2 sequences are SQVTM and ANQGSEA. This CDR3 region has 15 residues.

About this clone itself: Other DNA sequences within the sample encode an identical CDR3. CDR3 residues: CASSPLGDTEAFF. The CDR3 bases are TGTGCCAGCTCACCATTGGGAGACACTGAAGCTTTCTTT. V usage is TRBV18 and J usage is TRBJ1-1; D not resolved. V was pared by 2 bases and J by 3 bases, with 7 bases between. This CDR3 region has 13 residues. The V gene's germline CDR1 is KGHSH and CDR2 LQKENI. Combining the CDR3 with reference TRBV18 and TRBJ1-1 gives the whole variable domain NAGVMQNPRHLVRRRGQEARLRCSPMKGHSHVYWYRQLPEEGLKFMVYLQKENIIDESGMPKERFSAEFPKEGPSILRIQQVVRGDSAAYFCASSPLGDTEAFFGQGTRLTVV.

This clone appeared once. The V gene is TRBV7-6, the J gene TRBJ1-5; 10 bases are shared with TRBD1. Trimming took 3 bases from V and 6 from J; bases not matched to a gene: 2. The CDR3 is 14 amino acids. Germline CDR1 SGHVS, CDR2 FNYEAQ. The CDR3 protein is CASSLGQGSQPQHF. In DNA, the CDR3 is TGTGCCAGCAGCTTGGGACAGGGGAGTCAGCCCCAGCATTTT.

The chain joins TRBV13 to TRBJ2-6; tentatively, D is TRBD2 (5 bases). The CDR3 contains 14 residues. The germline V gene encodes CDR1 PRHDT and CDR2 FYEKMQ (reference sequence). V dropped 5 bases and J dropped 2 bases, with 7 bases sitting between them. CDR3 bases: TGTGCCAGCAGCCAGGAGGCTGGGGCCAACGTCCTGACTTTC. It codes for CASSQEAGANVLTF. The entire variable domain, with the rest obtained from reference TRBV13 and TRBJ2-6, is as follows: AAGVIQSPRHLIKEKRETATLKCYPIPRHDTVYWYQQGPGQDPQFLISFYEKMQSDKGSIPDRFSAQQFSDYHSELNMSSLELGDSALYFCASSQEAGANVLTFGAGSRLTVL.

J is TRBJ1-5 and V is TRBV21-1; the D segment call TRBD1 is taken from the table without a DNA check. TRBV21-1 is a pseudogene segment. The CDR3 is 17 residues long. For the CDR3, the DNA is TGTGCCAGCAGCAATAAGGGGGACATCGGGATAAATCAGCCCCAGCATTTT. Its translation: CASSNKGDIGINQPQHF.

This chain joins TRBV11-2 and TRBJ1-2; tentative D call: TRBD1 (6 bases). The V end lost 3 bases, the J end lost 7 bases, and 18 bases lay between the germline ends. Germline V lookup: CDR1 SGHAT, CDR2 FQNNGV. There are 15 residues in the CDR3. The CDR3 protein is CASSLLRGGEGGYTF. CDR3 DNA: TGTGCCAGCAGCTTGTTGAGGGGGGGCGAGGGTGGCTACACCTTC. Supplemented by reference TRBV11-2 and TRBJ1-2, the full variable domain reads EAGVAQSPRYKIIEKRQSVAFWCNPISGHATLYWYQQILGQGPKLLIQFQNNGVVDDSQLPKDRFSAERLKGVDSTLKIQPAKLEDSAVYLCASSLLRGGEGGYTFGSGTRLTVV.

This clone was picked up one time. The chain recombines TRBV19 with TRBJ1-5, with 7 nucleotides matching TRBD1. This CDR3 comprises 15 residues. V was pared by 6 bases and J by 4 bases, with 9 bases of the junction left unmatched. The germline V gene encodes CDR1 LNHDA and CDR2 SQIVND (reference sequence). CDR3 in amino acids: CASRGTEGLNQPQHF. The CDR3 DNA reads TGTGCCAGTAGGGGGACAGAGGGGCTTAATCAGCCCCAGCATTTT.

V usage is TRBV7-2 and J usage is TRBJ2-7, with 8 bases that match TRBD1. V was clipped by 5 bases and J by 0 bases; unmatched bases: 18. CDR3 size: 19 residues. The germline gives CDR1 SGHTA, CDR2 FQGNSA. This CDR3 is CASSAQRQGRPQNSYEQYF. CDR3 in DNA: TGTGCCAGCAGCGCGCAACGACAGGGGCGTCCTCAAAACTCCTACGAGCAGTACTTC.

This clone was seen a handful of times. The chain couples TRBV6-5 to TRBJ1-2; D is perhaps TRBD1 (6 bases). CDR3 length: 14 residues. V was clipped by 4 bases and J by 8 bases, with 17 bases between them. CDR1 MNHEY and CDR2 SVGAGI come from the germline V gene. CDR3 nucleotide sequence: TGTGCCAGCAGTTCCCCCCCCGGGAGGGGGGGCTACACCTTC. Encoded protein: CASSSPPGRGGYTF.

CDR3 in amino acids: CASSSRQSSGNTIYF. The CDR3 nucleotides are TGTGCCAGCAGCTCCCGACAGTCCTCTGGAAACACCATATATTTT. This sequence joins TRBV9 and TRBJ1-3; possible D gene TRBD1, 5 bases. Deletions cut 4 bases from V and 0 bases from J, with 11 bases between. This CDR3 has 15 amino acids. Per germline, CDR1 SGDLS and CDR2 YYNGEE.